The 5 T cell receptor beta chains below were found in one sample sequenced in a study of blood T cell repertoires in COVID-19. TCRdb's table, derived via immunoSEQ multiplex PCR, lists solely in-frame clones and lacks some. The data hold 400,000 or so clones, with roughly 91% observed a single time. The sequenced sample consisted of PBMCs or T cells enriched from blood (not recorded which). The receptors stem from a man in his late teens or twenties who had recovered from COVID-19.

The chain links TRBV9 to TRBJ2-2, with 7 bases aligning to TRBD1. The CDR3 consists of 16 residues. V gave up 2 bases and J gave up 4 bases; unmatched junction bases: 8. Germline CDR1 SGDLS, CDR2 YYNGEE. CDR3 DNA sequence: TGTGCCAGCAGCGTCCTCCCGGGACAGTCCACCGGGGAGCTGTTTTTT. Its translation: CASSVLPGQSTGELFF.

The chain carries TRBV11-3 and TRBJ1-2, with D perhaps matching TRBD1 (5 bases). The germline V and J ends were trimmed by 5 bases and 8 bases, with 18 bases remaining between them. Germline V gene data show CDR1 as SGHNT and CDR2 as YENEEA. The CDR3 has 14 residues. CDR3: CASSPTSGREGYTF. CDR3 DNA: TGTGCCAGCAGCCCGACCTCAGGGCGGGAAGGCTACACCTTC.

This clone has just one count. The V gene is TRBV14, the J gene TRBJ2-3; 8 positions agree with TRBD2. The CDR3 has 15 amino acids. CDR1 and CDR2 from the germline V gene are SGHDN and FVKESK. The trim removed 3 bases at V and 2 bases at J, leaving 4 bases unmatched. This CDR3 reads CASSHGGGFTDTQYF. For the CDR3, the DNA is TGTGCCAGCAGCCATGGCGGGGGGTTCACAGATACGCAGTATTTT.

V usage is TRBV3-1 (or the pseudogene TRBV3-2) and J usage is TRBJ1-1, with a weak D call TRBD1 (6 bases). Trimming stripped 5 bases from V and 7 bases from J, with 14 bases between. Germline CDR1 is LGHDT and CDR2 is YNNKEL (reference sequence). This CDR3 has 13 residues. This CDR3 is CASSSPKGVEAFF. The CDR3 DNA follows: TGTGCCAGCAGCAGTCCCAAGGGGGTTGAAGCTTTCTTT.

The rearrangement joins TRBV14 to TRBJ2-1; D remains ambiguous. Germline V gene sequence: CDR1 SGHDN, CDR2 FVKESK. With 4 bases removed from V and 3 bases from J, the gap between germline ends came to 7 bases. CDR3 length: 13 amino acids. The CDR3 coding sequence is TGTGCCAGCAGCCTCTTAATCTACAATGAGCAGTTCTTC. It encodes CASSLLIYNEQFF.